These T cell receptor beta chains were read from a single sample in a study of cytomegalovirus exposure and HLA in healthy donors. Profiled with immunoSEQ multiplex PCR; TCRdb holds only in-frame clones, not every one. The repertoire holds over 130,000 clones, 70% to 90% seen once, with 2% to 2.5% in the top ten. Sequencing was performed on PBMCs. The receptors were sampled from a man in his forties or fifties in good health and CMV-seronegative. Each CDR3 is given with its conserved first and last residue. The D gene is left open where the match is weak. The size entry is marked missing in some rows and otherwise reads once, few, many or a size class.

>.|.|TRBV15|TRBJ1-5
CATSRQPGGSYQPQHF
TGTGCCACCAGCAGACAACCGGGGGGCTCCTATCAGCCCCAGCATTTT
>.|.|TRBV2|TRBJ1-5
CASSQGSTPDQPQHF
TGTGCCAGCAGTCAGGGGTCGACACCTGATCAGCCCCAGCATTTT
>.|.|TRBV6-6|TRBJ2-7
CASSTPTGRIGEQYF
TGTGCCAGCAGTACACCCACAGGGAGAATCGGCGAGCAGTACTTC
>TRBD2|.|TRBV9|TRBJ2-3
CASSFGLVVADTQYF
TGTGCCAGCAGCTTCGGACTAGTAGTTGCAGATACGCAGTATTTT
>.|.|TRBV5-1|TRBJ2-1
CASSLVGGNEQFF
TGCGCCAGCAGCTTGGTAGGAGGCAATGAGCAGTTCTTC
>.|.|TRBV19|TRBJ1-1
CASSDVGGNTEAFF
TGTGCCAGTAGTGATGTCGGAGGGAACACTGAAGCTTTCTTT
>TRBD1|.|TRBV5-8|TRBJ1-5
CASSSSGQFAPQHF
TGTGCCAGCAGCTCCTCGGGACAGTTCGCACCCCAGCATTTT
>TRBD1|.|TRBV28|TRBJ2-7
CASTGTGPREQYF
TGTGCCAGTACCGGGACAGGCCCCCGCGAGCAGTACTTC
>.|.|TRBV5-1|TRBJ2-5
CASSDKGLAVETQYF
TGCGCCAGCAGTGATAAGGGACTCGCCGTGGAGACCCAGTACTTC
>TRBD1|.|TRBV27|TRBJ1-1
CASSSDRTGRVTEAFF
TGTGCCAGCAGCTCGGATAGGACAGGTCGAGTCACTGAAGCTTTCTTT
>TRBD1|.|TRBV7-9|TRBJ2-1
CASNSRTGGINEQFF
TGTGCCAGCAACTCAAGGACAGGGGGCATCAATGAGCAGTTCTTC
>.|.|TRBV5-1|TRBJ2-3
CASSLTSPSTDTQYF
TGCGCCAGCAGCTTAACATCTCCTAGCACAGATACGCAGTATTTT
>.|.|TRBV27|TRBJ2-2
CASSLEPTGELFF
TGTGCCAGCAGTTTGGAGCCCACCGGGGAGCTGTTTTTT
>TRBD1|.|TRBV14|TRBJ2-2
CASSQGGQGRAGELFF
TGTGCCAGCAGCCAAGGTGGACAGGGGCGAGCCGGGGAGCTGTTTTTT
>TRBD1|once|TRBV7-9|TRBJ1-6
CASSPDRGVNSPLHF
TGTGCCAGCAGTCCGGACAGGGGTGTCAATTCACCCCTCCACTTT
>.|.|TRBV19|TRBJ2-2
CASSITGPGELFF
TGTGCCAGTAGTATAACAGGACCTGGGGAGCTGTTTTTT
>.|.|TRBV28|TRBJ1-6
CASSLYGGGSPLHF
TGTGCCAGCAGTTTATACGGGGGTGGATCACCCCTCCACTTT
>.|.|TRBV6-1|TRBJ1-1
CASRELPNYTEAFF
TGTGCCAGCAGGGAACTACCCAATTACACTGAAGCTTTCTTT
>TRBD1|.|TRBV18|TRBJ1-5
CASGDRGNQPQHF
TGTGCCAGCGGTGACAGGGGCAATCAGCCCCAGCATTTT
>.|once|TRBV19|TRBJ2-5
CASIDPGETQYF
TGTGCCAGTATCGATCCCGGGGAGACCCAGTACTTC
>TRBD2|few|TRBV15|TRBJ2-1
CATSRDLFGTRDNEQFF
TGTGCCACCAGCAGAGATCTGTTTGGGACTAGGGACAATGAGCAGTTCTTC
>.|.|TRBV5-1|TRBJ1-1
CASSLGRGNTEAFF
TGCGCCAGCAGCTTGGGCAGGGGGAACACTGAAGCTTTCTTT
>TRBD1|.|TRBV10-3|TRBJ1-2
CAISGYRGPNDPDYGYTF
TGTGCCATCAGTGGGTACAGGGGCCCAAACGACCCTGACTATGGCTACACCTTC
>.|.|TRBV11-2|TRBJ2-3
CASSEWGGRVDTQYF
TGTGCCAGCAGCGAATGGGGGGGCCGGGTTGATACGCAGTATTTT
>.|.|TRBV5-8|TRBJ2-5
CASINHRATTGETQYF
TGTGCCAGCATCAATCACAGGGCTACTACGGGAGAGACCCAGTACTTC
>TRBD1|.|TRBV18|TRBJ1-1
CASSPGQMNTEAFF
TGTGCCAGCTCACCGGGACAGATGAACACTGAAGCTTTCTTT
>.|.|TRBV11-2|TRBJ1-1
CASSLDRRLNTEAFF
TGTGCCAGCAGCTTAGATCGCAGGTTGAACACTGAAGCTTTCTTT
>.|once|TRBV28|TRBJ1-5
CASRQTNQPQHF
TGTGCCAGCCGACAAACCAATCAGCCCCAGCATTTT
>TRBD1|once|TRBV28|TRBJ1-5
CASRPRTGRNGQPQHF
TGTGCCAGCAGGCCCCGGACAGGGAGGAACGGACAGCCCCAGCATTTT
>.|.|TRBV7-7|TRBJ2-2
CASSLFRGSGAGELFF
TGTGCTAGCAGCCTCTTTAGGGGGAGCGGAGCCGGGGAGCTGTTTTTT
>TRBD1|once|TRBV30|TRBJ1-6
CATRTGGAGNSPLHF
TGTGCCACTCGGACAGGGGGCGCCGGTAATTCACCCCTCCACTTT
>TRBD2|.|TRBV9|TRBJ2-5
CASSLGTIQETQYF
TGTGCCAGCAGCCTCGGGACTATCCAAGAGACCCAGTACTTC
>.|.|TRBV28|TRBJ1-2
CASSTRSGQPGGYTF
TGTGCCAGCAGTACCCGAAGTGGACAGCCGGGGGGCTACACCTTC
>.|.|TRBV5-1|TRBJ2-7
CASSGTQGSYEQYF
TGCGCCAGCAGCGGAACACAGGGTTCTTACGAGCAGTACTTC
>.|few|TRBV28|TRBJ1-1
CAARQKNTEAFF
TGTGCCGCCAGACAGAAGAACACTGAAGCTTTCTTT
>TRBD2|.|TRBV6-6|TRBJ2-1
CASRLSTSGRHNEQFF
TGTGCCAGCAGACTCTCAACTAGCGGGAGGCACAATGAGCAGTTCTTC